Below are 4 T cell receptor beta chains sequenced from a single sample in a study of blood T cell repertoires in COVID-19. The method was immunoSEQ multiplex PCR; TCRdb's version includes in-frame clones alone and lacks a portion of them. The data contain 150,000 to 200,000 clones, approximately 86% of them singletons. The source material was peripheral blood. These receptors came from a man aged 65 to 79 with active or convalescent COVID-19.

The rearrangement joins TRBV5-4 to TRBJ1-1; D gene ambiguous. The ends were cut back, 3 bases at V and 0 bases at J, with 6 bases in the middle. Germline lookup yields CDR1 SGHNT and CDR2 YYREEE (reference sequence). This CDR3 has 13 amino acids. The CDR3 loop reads CASSYYMNTEAFF. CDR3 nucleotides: TGTGCCAGCAGCTACTACATGAACACTGAAGCTTTCTTT.

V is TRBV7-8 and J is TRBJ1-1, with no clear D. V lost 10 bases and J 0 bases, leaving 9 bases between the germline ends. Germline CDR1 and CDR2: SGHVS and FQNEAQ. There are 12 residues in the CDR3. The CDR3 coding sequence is TGTGCCAAGGAGGCCCTGAACACTGAAGCTTTCTTT. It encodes CAKEALNTEAFF.

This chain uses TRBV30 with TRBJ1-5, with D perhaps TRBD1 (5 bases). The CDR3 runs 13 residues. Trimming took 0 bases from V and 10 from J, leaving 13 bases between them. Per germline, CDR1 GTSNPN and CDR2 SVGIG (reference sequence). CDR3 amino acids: CAWSVWGDGPQHF. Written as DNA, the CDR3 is TGTGCCTGGAGTGTATGGGGGGACGGACCCCAGCATTTT. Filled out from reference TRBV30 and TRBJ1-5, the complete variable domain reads SQTIHQWPATLVQPVGSPLSLECTVEGTSNPNLYWYRQAAGRGLQLLFYSVGIGQISSEVPQNLSASRPQDRQFILSSKKLLLSDSGFYLCAWSVWGDGPQHFGDGTRLSIL.

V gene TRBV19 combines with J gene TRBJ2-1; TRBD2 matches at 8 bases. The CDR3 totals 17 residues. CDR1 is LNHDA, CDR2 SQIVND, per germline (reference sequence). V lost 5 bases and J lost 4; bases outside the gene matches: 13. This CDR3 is CASSLRGTSHPYNEQFF. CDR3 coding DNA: TGTGCCAGTAGTCTACGGGGGACTAGTCATCCGTACAATGAGCAGTTCTTC.